Listed below are T cell receptor beta chains from one sample, sequenced in a study of response to subunit inactivated influenza vaccine. In TCRdb, the RT-PCR reads were re-called with MiXCR into one record per CDR3 protein. The table has roughly 570,000 distinct CDR3 sequences, under 15% seen once. Sequences were derived from PBMCs from blood, sampled 45 days after vaccination. The receptors originated from a man aged 45-65 years who received an inactivated influenza vaccine. The CDR3 runs from the conserved cysteine through the conserved F or W. The D gene is left open where the match is weak. Expanded clones are given a class, and other clones once, few, many or no size at all.

size	length	J	V	D	DNA	CDR3
NA	16	TRBJ2-6	TRBV5-5	TRBD1	TGTGCCAGCAGCCCTACAGGGGGCGCTGGGGCCAACGTCCTGACTTTC	CASSPTGGAGANVLTF
many	12	TRBJ2-3	TRBV14	NA	TGTGCCAGCAGCATAGAGCCAGATACGCAGTATTTT	CASSIEPDTQYF
many	13	TRBJ2-7	TRBV29-1	NA	TGCAGCGTGTTGGATGGTGGAGGGTACGAGCAGTACTTC	CSVLDGGGYEQYF
few	15	TRBJ2-3	TRBV7-2	NA	TGTGCCAGCAGCTTATGGGGGGGGGCCGCTGATACGCAGTATTTT	CASSLWGGAADTQYF
few	16	TRBJ2-5	TRBV4-1	NA	TGCGCCAGCAGCCAAGATTGGGGAACTTCCCAAGAGACCCAGTACTTC	CASSQDWGTSQETQYF
few	16	TRBJ2-5	TRBV7-2	TRBD2	TGTGCCAGCAGCGCCATACTAGCGGGAGGTGGAGAGACCCAGTACTTC	CASSAILAGGGETQYF
many	16	TRBJ2-3	TRBV12-3/TRBV12-4	TRBD2	TGTGCCAGCAGGTCTTCGAGCGGGAGGCGGCTTGATACGCAGTATTTT	CASRSSSGRRLDTQYF
NA	13	TRBJ2-7	TRBV20-1	NA	TGCAGGGTACTAGCTTCTAGCTCCTACGAGCAGTACTTC	CRVLASSSYEQYF
NA	14	TRBJ2-7	TRBV4-1	NA	TGCGCCAGCAGCCAGTCATCGGATACCTACGAGCAGTACTTC	CASSQSSDTYEQYF
few	14	TRBJ1-2	TRBV27	NA	TGTGCCAGCAGTGACCTATTGGGTAGCCGTGGCTACACCTTC	CASSDLLGSRGYTF
NA	15	TRBJ2-7	TRBV7-9	NA	TGTGCCAGCAGCGAGTCACAAGGGGTATCCTACGAGCAGTACTTC	CASSESQGVSYEQYF
NA	14	TRBJ2-3	TRBV29-1	TRBD1	TGCAGCGTTGCCGAGACAGGGGTTTCGGATACGCAGTATTTT	CSVAETGVSDTQYF
few	16	TRBJ2-1	TRBV19	TRBD2	TGTGCCAGTAGTAAGTTGGTAGCGGGAGCCCCTGGGGAGCAGTTCTTC	CASSKLVAGAPGEQFF
many	16	TRBJ2-1	TRBV6-5	NA	TGTGCCAGCAGTTACTCGATCGGTCGTCGGTTCAATGAGCAGTTCTTC	CASSYSIGRRFNEQFF
NA	15	TRBJ1-6	TRBV5-1	TRBD1	TGCGCCAGCAGCCAGAAGGGACAGGGAAGTTCACCCCTCCACTTT	CASSQKGQGSSPLHF
few	16	TRBJ2-3	TRBV12-3/TRBV12-4	TRBD2	TGTGCCAGCAGTTTTGAGGCTAGCGGGTTAACAGATACGCAGTATTTT	CASSFEASGLTDTQYF
NA	14	TRBJ2-4	TRBV10-3	NA	TGTGCCATCAGTGATCCGCCAGCCAAAAACATTCAGTACTTC	CAISDPPAKNIQYF
many	15	TRBJ2-2	TRBV12-3/TRBV12-4	TRBD2	TGTGCCAGCAGTTTAAGTAGCGGGGGAACCGGGGAGCTGTTTTTT	CASSLSSGGTGELFF
NA	15	TRBJ2-3	TRBV11-3	NA	TGTGCCAGCAGCTTGGGGGATCCTAGCACAGATACGCAGTATTTT	CASSLGDPSTDTQYF
few	16	TRBJ1-1	TRBV4-3	NA	TGCGCCAGCAGCCAAGATTCGGGGATGGGGGACACTGAAGCTTTCTTT	CASSQDSGMGDTEAFF